A selection of T cell receptor beta chains follows, all from one sample in a study of blood T cell repertoires in COVID-19. Sequencing used immunoSEQ multiplex PCR; TCRdb keeps in-frame clones, though not all of them. The sample comprises 160,000 or so clones, less than 90% of which are singletons, and 1% to 1.5% rests with the top ten. The sequencing sample was made of PBMCs or T cells enriched from blood (not recorded which). The receptors were gathered from a human donor with acute COVID-19. The donor label of this sample is uncertain. CDR3s include the opening cysteine and the closing phenylalanine or tryptophan. Fields, in order: J gene, V gene, D gene, clone size, CDR3 DNA, CDR3 protein. A D gene is named only where the DNA matches it firmly. Clone size is given for some rows only: seen once, a few or many times, or a class if the clone is expanded.

>TRBJ1-2|TRBV3-1/TRBV3-2|.|.
TGTGCCAGCAGCCACACTAACTATGGCTACACCTTC
CASSHTNYGYTF
>TRBJ2-5|TRBV4-1|.|.
TGCGCCAGCAGCCAAGGGGGGGTAGAGACCCAGTACTTC
CASSQGGVETQYF
>TRBJ1-4|TRBV4-1|TRBD1|.
TGCGCCAGCAGCCAAGATCGAACAGGGGGCGGGACTAATGAAAAACTGTTTTTT
CASSQDRTGGGTNEKLFF
>TRBJ1-3|TRBV11-2|TRBD1|.
TGTGCCAGCGGGAGGGGAACAGGGGGCCGTCGCCCTGGAAACACCATATATTTT
CASGRGTGGRRPGNTIYF
>TRBJ1-1|TRBV7-8|TRBD1|once
TGTGCCAGCAGCTTCCGGGACAGGGTGGCCACTGAAGCTTTCTTT
CASSFRDRVATEAFF
>TRBJ2-3|TRBV19|.|.
TGTGCCAGTAGTATGGAGGGGGCGCGTAAAGATACGCAGTATTTT
CASSMEGARKDTQYF
>TRBJ2-7|TRBV7-3|.|.
TGTGCCAGCAGCTTAGACAGGCGCCACTCCTACGAGCAGTACTTC
CASSLDRRHSYEQYF
>TRBJ2-2|TRBV5-1|TRBD2|.
TGCGCCAGCAGCTCGACTAGCGGGGCGAACACCGGGGAGCTGTTTTTT
CASSSTSGANTGELFF
>TRBJ2-1|TRBV7-6|.|.
TGTGCCAGCAGCCCCCGGGACATAACAAATGAGCAGTTCTTC
CASSPRDITNEQFF
>TRBJ2-1|TRBV18|.|few
TGTGCCAGCTCACCAGCGGCCGTTCCATGGGAGCAGTTCTTC
CASSPAAVPWEQFF
>TRBJ1-2|TRBV7-8|TRBD1|.
TGTGCCAGCAGCACCCGTCGGACAGGGGGCGCGGATGGCTACACCTTC
CASSTRRTGGADGYTF
>TRBJ2-7|TRBV7-8|.|.
TGTGCCAGCAGCCCCCCCGCAGGGACCTACGAGCAGTACTTC
CASSPPAGTYEQYF
>TRBJ1-2|TRBV18|TRBD1|.
TGTGCCAGCTCACCCGACGCGACAGGGGTCGGCTACACCTTC
CASSPDATGVGYTF
>TRBJ1-1|TRBV2|.|.
TGTGCCAGCAGGCAACAGCTGAACACTGAAGCTTTCTTT
CASRQQLNTEAFF
>TRBJ1-1|TRBV6-1|TRBD1|few
TGTGCCAGCAGTGAAACTCAGGGGGCGCAGAGTGAAGCTTTCTTT
CASSETQGAQSEAFF
>TRBJ1-6|TRBV21-1|.|.
TGTGCCAGCAGCAAAGGGACTAATAATTCACCCCTCCACTTT
CASSKGTNNSPLHF
>TRBJ1-1|TRBV4-1|.|.
TGCGCCAGCAGCCAAGATCCCCGGGGGGCCACTGAAGCTTTCTTT
CASSQDPRGATEAFF
>TRBJ2-5|TRBV3-1/TRBV3-2|TRBD2|.
TGTGCCAGCAGCCAAGAAGCGGGGGTTGAAGAGACCCAGTACTTC
CASSQEAGVEETQYF
>TRBJ2-2|TRBV10-3|TRBD2|.
TGTGCCATCGGGGGGGGACTGAAGAACACCGGGGAGCTGTTTTTT
CAIGGGLKNTGELFF
>TRBJ1-1|TRBV2|TRBD1|.
TGTGCCAGCAGTGTTTGGAGGGACAGGGGACACAACACTGAAGCTTTCTTT
CASSVWRDRGHNTEAFF
>TRBJ2-3|TRBV5-4|.|.
TGTGCCAGCAGCTTCGGGGGAAGGACAGATACGCAGTATTTT
CASSFGGRTDTQYF
>TRBJ2-7|TRBV10-3|.|.
TGTGCCATCAGTGGGGCAGGGTCAGCCTACGAGCAGTACTTC
CAISGAGSAYEQYF
>TRBJ1-2|TRBV11-2|.|.
TGTGCCAGCAGCTTAGTTAACACAGGCGTCTCTGGCTACACCTTC
CASSLVNTGVSGYTF
>TRBJ2-3|TRBV5-6|TRBD2|.
TGTGCCAGCAGCTTACGCCTAGCGGGGAGATATACGCAGTATTTT
CASSLRLAGRYTQYF
>TRBJ2-7|TRBV30|.|.
TGTGCCTGGAGTATGGACTCCTACAGCTACGAGCAGTACTTC
CAWSMDSYSYEQYF
>TRBJ1-3|TRBV5-5|.|.
TGTGCCAGCAGGTCCGGGGTTTTGAGGGACACCATATATTTT
CASRSGVLRDTIYF
>TRBJ2-3|TRBV7-3|TRBD1|.
TGTGCCAGCAGCACGGGACAGAATATCCCCTTTAGCACAGATACGCAGTATTTT
CASSTGQNIPFSTDTQYF
>TRBJ2-2|TRBV7-9|.|.
TGTGCCAGCAGCGAGGCCTGGAGGGGCGGGGAGCTGTTTTTT
CASSEAWRGGELFF
>TRBJ1-1|TRBV19|TRBD1|.
TGTGCCAGTAGTATAGGGTCAGGGGGCCTGACTGAAGCTTTCTTT
CASSIGSGGLTEAFF
>TRBJ2-3|TRBV11-1|TRBD1|.
TGTGCCAGCAGCTTTCGTACAGGGGGCGCAGATACGCAGTATTTT
CASSFRTGGADTQYF
>TRBJ1-3|TRBV2|.|few
TGTGCCAGCAGCCCCAGCGCCAAGGTCTCTGGAAACACCATATATTTT
CASSPSAKVSGNTIYF
>TRBJ1-3|TRBV24-1|.|.
TGTGCCACCAGTGCCCTTGGGGCCAGGGTCTCACCTGGAAACACCATATATTTT
CATSALGARVSPGNTIYF
>TRBJ2-3|TRBV3-1/TRBV3-2|TRBD2|.
TGTGCCAGCAGCCTGGGACTAGCGGGGCTTAGCACAGATACGCAGTATTTT
CASSLGLAGLSTDTQYF
>TRBJ1-1|TRBV30|.|.
TGTGCCTGGAATGGTCCGCCAGGGGCTTTCTTT
CAWNGPPGAFF
>TRBJ2-1|TRBV2|TRBD2|.
TGTGCCAGCAACCTCAAGCGGGGGGCCCTTAATGAGCAGTTCTTC
CASNLKRGALNEQFF
>TRBJ1-4|TRBV19|TRBD1|.
TGTGCCAGTAGTCCGGGACAGGGAAATGAAAAACTGTTTTTT
CASSPGQGNEKLFF
>TRBJ1-2|TRBV14|.|once
TGTGCCAGCAGCCAAGTGTCTGGGAGGGGACTTGGCTACACCTTC
CASSQVSGRGLGYTF
>TRBJ2-1|TRBV6-2/TRBV6-3|TRBD2|.
TGTGCCAGCAGCCGATCTAGCGGGGGGCTATACAATGAGCAGTTCTTC
CASSRSSGGLYNEQFF
>TRBJ1-2|TRBV25-1|.|few
TGTGCCAGCAGTGAGAGGAGTTCAAACTATGGCTACACCTTC
CASSERSSNYGYTF
>TRBJ2-6|TRBV24-1|TRBD1|.
TGTGCCACCAGTGATGTAGGACAGGGGGGTGGTGGGGCCAACGTCCTGACTTTC
CATSDVGQGGGGANVLTF
>TRBJ2-7|TRBV18|.|.
TGTGCCAGCTCATCGACAGTCTGGGACGAGCAGTACTTC
CASSSTVWDEQYF
>TRBJ1-4|TRBV7-6|TRBD1|.
TGTGCCAGCAGCTTCAGCCCAGGGGGCGATGAAAAACTGTTTTTT
CASSFSPGGDEKLFF
>TRBJ2-7|TRBV27|TRBD2|few
TGTGCCAGCAGTTTCTTCCTAGCGGGACCATTCGAGCAGTACTTC
CASSFFLAGPFEQYF
>TRBJ2-5|TRBV6-5|TRBD2|once
TGTGCCAGCAGTTACTCGATACCGGGGGGCCAAGAGACCCAGTACTTC
CASSYSIPGGQETQYF
>TRBJ1-1|TRBV30|.|.
TGTGCCTGGAGTGTACAGGACACGAAGAACACTGAAGCTTTCTTT
CAWSVQDTKNTEAFF